The clone carrying this TCR beta chain was seen more than once but under ten times. 13 Jbeta primers and 60 Vbeta primers were used for the PCR. Here immunoSEQ multiplex PCR was the method, and the copy in TCRdb shows in-frame clones only, minus some. The data hold 200,000 to 250,000 clones, with over 65% observed a single time. The entry originates in a study of cytomegalovirus exposure and HLA in healthy donors. Study-wide context: Clustering assigned 81% of the approximately 370 genotyped donors to the Caucasian-associated ancestry cluster.

The CDR3 is made up of 14 amino acids. V gave up 8 bases and J gave up 4 bases; unmatched junction bases: 8. The V gene's germline CDR1 is MNHNS and CDR2 SASEGT. The chain has TRBV6-1 and TRBJ1-5, with 7 positions matching TRBD1. Sequencing input: PBMCs. The clonotype comes from a woman in her sixties in good health and CMV-seropositive. The CDR3 DNA is TGTGCCAGCTCCCCCGAGACAGGGAATCAGCCCCAGCATTTT. Its translation is CASSPETGNQPQHF.